This passage covers 28 T cell receptor beta chains from one sample sequenced in a study of cytomegalovirus exposure and HLA in healthy donors. Vbeta (60) and Jbeta (13) primers were used in the PCR. Data came from immunoSEQ multiplex PCR; TCRdb stores just in-frame clones and leaves some out. The sample consists of around 200,000 clones, around three quarters of them appearing once. Input material: PBMCs. The source of these receptors is a man aged 40-49 years in good health and CMV-seronegative.

The V and J genes are TRBV15 and TRBJ1-3; TRBD1 matches 9 bases. Trimming removed 5 bases from V and 8 bases from J; junction bases left unmatched: 19. There are 18 residues in the CDR3. Germline V gene sequence: CDR1 LNHNV, CDR2 YYDKDF (reference sequence). The CDR3 protein is CATSLGYGTGRRRDTIYF. CDR3 sequence (DNA): TGTGCCACCAGCTTGGGCTACGGGACAGGGAGAAGGAGGGACACCATATATTTT. Based on the CDR3 plus reference TRBV15 and TRBJ1-3, the full variable domain is DAMVIQNPRYQVTQFGKPVTLSCSQTLNHNVMYWYQQKSSQAPKLLFHYYDKDFNNEADTPDNFQSRRPNTSFCFLDIRSPGLGDTAMYLCATSLGYGTGRRRDTIYFGEGSWLTVV.

V and J are TRBV27 and TRBJ1-2; TRBD1 agrees at 9 bases. Trimming removed 10 bases from V and 8 bases from J; junction bases left unmatched: 14. The germline V gene has CDR1 MNHEY and CDR2 SMNVEV (reference sequence). The CDR3 runs 14 residues. CDR3 sequence: CATRPQGAIRGYTF. CDR3 DNA sequence: TGTGCCACCCGACCACAGGGGGCCATACGAGGCTACACCTTC.

The V call is TRBV25-1, the J call TRBJ2-3; the match to TRBD2 covers 7 bases. The CDR3 is 14 residues long. The V gene end was trimmed by 5 bases and the J gene end by 6 bases; junction bases not matched to a gene: 8. CDR1 and CDR2 (germline): MGHDK, SYGVNS. The CDR3 here is CASSRAGVKDTQYF. CDR3 nucleotides: TGTGCCAGCAGTAGGGCGGGAGTCAAGGATACGCAGTATTTT.

J is TRBJ2-2 and V is TRBV7-3; 8 positions agree with TRBD2. The CDR3 spans 16 residues. Looked up from germline, CDR1 is SGHTA and CDR2 is FQGTGA. V lost 5 bases and J lost 5; bases outside the gene matches: 10. The DNA for the CDR3 is TGTGCCAGCAGCCCCGAGGGACGGGGGGGTACCGGGGAGCTGTTTTTT. This codes for CASSPEGRGGTGELFF.

The chain is built from TRBV9 and TRBJ2-5; no reliable D call. V was pared by 7 bases and J by 1 base, with 14 bases between. This CDR3 comprises 14 residues. Germline V gene lookup returns CDR1 SGDLS and CDR2 YYNGEE. The CDR3 here is CASSLGALQETQYF. DNA for the CDR3: TGTGCCAGCTCCCTGGGCGCACTCCAAGAGACCCAGTACTTC.

The V and J genes are TRBV4-1 and TRBJ2-1; the match to TRBD2 covers 9 bases. The germline CDR1 and CDR2 sequences are MGHRA and YSYEKL. The CDR3 totals 15 residues. V gave up 4 bases and J gave up 4 bases; unmatched junction bases: 5. DNA for the CDR3: TGCGCCAGCAGCCGTAATAGCGGGGGATACAATGAGCAGTTCTTC. Its protein is CASSRNSGGYNEQFF.

Comments on this clone: A junction boundary mismatches the germline segment, possibly from a read error. This chain connects TRBV29-1 to TRBJ2-1, with 7 bases matching TRBD1. The CDR3 extends over 11 amino acids. Germline loops: CDR1 SQVTM, CDR2 ANQGSEA. The CDR3 loop is CSVVGQDERFF. CDR3 sequence (DNA): TGCAGCGTTGTTGGACAGGATGAGCGGTTCTTC.

The chain combines TRBV2 with TRBJ2-1, with D tentatively TRBD1 (5 bases). Per the germline V gene, CDR1 is SNHLY and CDR2 is FYNNEI. V shed 6 bases and J shed 0 bases, with 9 bases lying between them. The CDR3 is 14 residues long. The DNA of the CDR3 is TGTGCCAGCAGCCGACAGAGCTCCTACAATGAGCAGTTCTTC. Its translation is CASSRQSSYNEQFF.

The V gene is TRBV11-1, the J gene TRBJ2-5; 7 positions agree with TRBD2. This CDR3 has 13 residues. V shed 5 bases and J 5 bases; nucleotides not matched to a gene: 5. Germline V gene lookup returns CDR1 SGHAT and CDR2 FQDESV (reference sequence). The CDR3 sequence: CASSLSSGETQYF. CDR3 DNA sequence: TGTGCCAGCAGCCTCTCTAGCGGTGAGACCCAGTACTTC.

The chain links TRBV4-1 to TRBJ2-7; no reliable D call. CDR3 length: 15 amino acids. Germline-derived CDR1 and CDR2 are MGHRA and YSYEKL. Trimming stripped 1 base from V and 1 base from J, with 11 bases between. The CDR3, as DNA: TGCGCCAGCAGCCAAGGGGCAGGTTTGTCCTACGAGCAGTACTTC. This sequence encodes CASSQGAGLSYEQYF.

The rearrangement uses TRBV4-1 and TRBJ2-5; possible D gene TRBD2, 5 bases. V was pared by 5 bases and J by 1 base, with 11 bases between. Germline-derived CDR1 and CDR2 are MGHRA and YSYEKL. CDR3 size: 14 residues. DNA for the CDR3: TGCGCCAGCAGCTACCGGGATACCCAAGAGACCCAGTACTTC. This sequence encodes CASSYRDTQETQYF.

This chain's CDR3 is CASSEADSPNYGYTF. In DNA, the CDR3 is TGTGCCAGCAGTGAGGCGGACAGCCCTAACTATGGCTACACCTTC. V is TRBV25-1 and J is TRBJ1-2; a possible D gene is TRBD1 (6 bases). The V end was cut by 3 bases, the J end by 0 bases, with 11 bases between. The CDR3 is 15 amino acids. Germline values: CDR1 MGHDK, CDR2 SYGVNS.

The J gene is TRBJ2-1, the V gene TRBV6-5; 7 bases are a match to TRBD1. Germline V lookup: CDR1 MNHEY, CDR2 SVGAGI. The junction had 5 bases not matched to a gene; V was cut back by 0 bases and J by 3 bases. This CDR3 has 16 residues. The CDR3 DNA reads TGTGCCAGCAGTTACTCCGACAGGGTTAACTACAATGAGCAGTTCTTC. As protein: CASSYSDRVNYNEQFF.

The J gene is TRBJ2-5, the V gene TRBV28; tentatively, D is TRBD1 (6 bases). Germline V gene lookup returns CDR1 MDHEN and CDR2 SYDVKM. Trimming shortened V by 3 bases and J by 0 bases, and 11 bases separated the two germline ends. The CDR3 is 15 amino acids. CDR3 amino acids: CASSFWGPNQETQYF. The CDR3 DNA is TGTGCCAGCAGTTTTTGGGGGCCCAACCAAGAGACCCAGTACTTC.

This sequence joins TRBV19 and TRBJ2-1; perhaps TRBD2 as D (5 bases). Germline V lookup: CDR1 LNHDA, CDR2 SQIVND (reference sequence). The CDR3 runs to 14 residues. V lost 5 bases and J 2 bases, leaving 10 bases between the germline ends. CDR3 sequence: CASSLTGTYNEQFF. CDR3 coding DNA: TGTGCCAGTAGTCTCACCGGGACCTACAATGAGCAGTTCTTC.

The CDR3 DNA reads as TGTGCCAGCAGCTCGGACAGGGATCAGCCCCAGCATTTT. This sequence encodes CASSSDRDQPQHF. The genes are TRBV11-2 and TRBJ1-5; 8 nucleotides match TRBD1. CDR3 size: 13 residues. The germline gives CDR1 SGHAT, CDR2 FQNNGV. V was pared by 4 bases and J by 5 bases, with 1 base of the junction left unmatched.

The chain employs TRBV23-1 and TRBJ1-5; 11 positions agree with TRBD1. TRBV23-1 belongs to the ORF category, with a function that is uncertain. V lost 2 bases, J lost 3 bases, and 12 bases stayed unmatched. The CDR3 runs to 19 residues. This CDR3 is CASSQSLGQGVIVNQPQHF. CDR3 nucleotide sequence: TGCGCCAGCAGTCAAAGCCTGGGACAGGGGGTTATAGTCAATCAGCCCCAGCATTTT.

The chain is built from TRBV13 and TRBJ2-7; D gene ambiguous. The CDR3 extends over 15 amino acids. Germline CDR1 reads PRHDT; CDR2 reads FYEKMQ (reference sequence). The V end lost 7 bases, the J end lost 2 bases, and 18 bases lay between the germline ends. The CDR3 DNA follows: TGTGCCAGCACGCTCCGAATGGTACCAGCCTACGAGCAGTACTTC. Its translation is CASTLRMVPAYEQYF.

This clone appeared a few times. The rearrangement links TRBV5-4 to TRBJ1-1; a weak D match, TRBD1 (5 bases). The CDR3 totals 14 residues. Germline CDR1 reads SGHNT; CDR2 reads YYREEE (reference sequence). Trimming removed 3 bases from V and 1 base from J, with 10 bases in between. The CDR3 loop reads CASSWQGRNTEAFF. In DNA form, the CDR3 reads TGTGCCAGCAGCTGGCAGGGTAGGAACACTGAAGCTTTCTTT.

As DNA, the CDR3 is TGTGCCAGCAGCCCCACTAGAGGAATTGGGACTGAAGCTTTCTTT. Its protein is CASSPTRGIGTEAFF. V usage is TRBV7-2 and J usage is TRBJ1-1; D gene unclear. CDR3 length equals 15 residues. From germline, CDR1 is SGHTA and CDR2 FQGNSA. V dropped 5 bases and J dropped 5 bases, with 18 bases sitting between them.

This chain joins TRBV9 and TRBJ1-2, with 9 nucleotides matching TRBD1. V shed 3 bases, J shed 6 bases, and the junction held 9 bases outside the gene matches. The germline gives CDR1 SGDLS, CDR2 YYNGEE. The CDR3 loop spans 15 amino acids. DNA for the CDR3: TGTGCCAGCAGCGGAGAGGACAGGGGTCTTAATGGCTACACCTTC. It translates to CASSGEDRGLNGYTF.

This clone was detected a few times. The chain uses TRBV16 and TRBJ2-7; tentative D call: TRBD2 (7 bases). V dropped 4 bases and J dropped 2 bases, with 18 bases sitting between them. The CDR3 is made up of 16 amino acids. From germline, CDR1 is KGHSY and CDR2 FQNENV. The CDR3 DNA sequence: TGTGCCAGCAGCCCAGAAGGACGGGGGGCAACCTACGAGCAGTACTTC. It is translated as CASSPEGRGATYEQYF.

This chain uses TRBV4-2 with TRBJ2-7, with unresolved D. The CDR3 has 14 residues. Per germline, CDR1 LGHNA and CDR2 YNFKEQ. V was pared by 0 bases and J by 4 bases, with 10 bases between. The CDR3 bases are TGTGCCAGCAGCCAAGAGAGAGTTACTTACGAGCAGTACTTC. Protein: CASSQERVTYEQYF.

The chain recombines TRBV29-1 with TRBJ1-3; D not resolved. Germline CDR1 is SQVTM and CDR2 is ANQGSEA. The CDR3 consists of 12 residues. Trimming cost V 2 bases and J 4 bases, with 6 bases left between them. CDR3 bases: TGCAGCGTTGAATCCAGGGGAAACACCATATATTTT. Translating it yields CSVESRGNTIYF.

A few counts support this clone. This sequence joins TRBV6-5 and TRBJ1-1; the D gene is possibly TRBD1 (6 bases). Germline assignment: CDR1 MNHEY and CDR2 SVGAGI. This CDR3 has 15 residues. V was shortened by 2 bases and J by 1 base, with 11 bases between the two germline ends. CDR3 in DNA: TGTGCCAGCAGTTACCCAGGGGCAGGGAACACTGAAGCTTTCTTT. It yields the protein CASSYPGAGNTEAFF.

The chain has TRBV7-2 and TRBJ2-5, with a possible D match to TRBD2 (6 bases). V was cut by 5 bases and J by 5 bases, with 12 bases left in between. This CDR3 is 13 amino acids long. CDR1 is SGHTA and CDR2 is FQGNSA in the germline V gene. For the CDR3, the DNA is TGTGCCAGCAGCGCGCTAGCGCTCGAGACCCAGTACTTC. Protein product: CASSALALETQYF.

The chain has TRBV25-1 and TRBJ2-7, with TRBD1 matching over 7 bases. V shed 3 bases, J shed 3 bases, and the junction held 8 bases outside the gene matches. This CDR3 is 15 amino acids long. Germline CDR1 is MGHDK and CDR2 is SYGVNS. CDR3: CASSDRKGADYEQYF. CDR3 in DNA: TGTGCCAGCAGTGACCGGAAGGGGGCGGACTACGAGCAGTACTTC.

The genes are TRBV4-1 and TRBJ2-5; D is ambiguous. Germline V gives CDR1 MGHRA, CDR2 YSYEKL. This CDR3 spans 13 amino acids. V lost 1 base and J lost 7, with 10 bases in between. CDR3 DNA sequence: TGCGCCAGCAGCCAAGGGTCGGTCGCGACCCAGTACTTC. Translation gives CASSQGSVATQYF.